A single sample gave rise to the 19 T cell receptor beta chains below, sequenced in a study of blood T cell repertoires in COVID-19 (dated by TCRdb to the early 2020s). Library preparation used the immunoSEQ multiplex PCR assay. The table comes from immuneACCESS by way of TCRdb, which keeps in-frame sequences with V and J called. Part of the clones is missing from these tables; in studies checked, under half for an unresolved V gene and the rest for unknown reasons. The sample records about 150,000 clones, over 80% of which are singletons. Jointly, the top ten make up about 5.2% of the sample. The source material was PBMCs or T cells enriched from blood (not recorded which). The receptors were sampled from a man between 65 and 80 years old who had been exposed to COVID-19.

V and J are TRBV5-1 and TRBJ2-7; no clear D gene. Germline-derived CDR1 and CDR2 are SGHRS and YFSETQ. Deletions cut 5 bases from V and 0 bases from J, with 12 bases between. This CDR3 is 14 amino acids long. CDR3 bases: TGCGCCAGCAGGACGACACCTCCCTCCTACGAGCAGTACTTC. Translated, it gives CASRTTPPSYEQYF.

The genes are TRBV6-5 and TRBJ2-1; 7 positions agree with TRBD1. The germline CDR1 and CDR2 sequences are MNHEY and SVGAGI. The CDR3 is made up of 12 amino acids. The junction had 2 bases not matched to a gene; V was cut back by 2 bases and J by 10 bases. The chain's CDR3 is CASSYPRGEQFF. The CDR3 bases are TGTGCCAGCAGTTACCCCAGGGGGGAGCAGTTCTTC.

The table lists this clone with a few counts. V and J are TRBV4-3 and TRBJ2-7, with 10 nucleotides matching TRBD1. J gave up 6 bases and V 2 bases, and 7 bases lay outside the gene matches. Germline values: CDR1 LGHNA, CDR2 YSLEER. The CDR3 runs 15 residues. Here the CDR3 reads CASSQWETGGFEQYF. The CDR3 DNA sequence: TGCGCCAGCAGCCAATGGGAGACAGGGGGCTTCGAGCAGTACTTC.

The V and J genes are TRBV19 and TRBJ2-3, with TRBD1 identical over 7 bases. The CDR3 runs to 14 residues. CDR1 LNHDA and CDR2 SQIVND come from the germline V gene (reference sequence). Trimming took 4 bases from V and 5 from J; bases not matched to a gene: 6. In DNA, the CDR3 is TGTGCCAGTAGTACGATACAGGGGAAAGATACGCAGTATTTT. Encoded protein: CASSTIQGKDTQYF.

V gene TRBV16 combines with J gene TRBJ1-2, with TRBD1 matching over 11 bases. V lost 4 bases to trimming and J lost 2 bases; unmatched junction nucleotides: 3. The CDR3 is 15 amino acids. Germline CDR1 is KGHSY and CDR2 is FQNENV. The DNA for the CDR3 is TGTGCCAGCAGCCCTTGGACAGGGGGCAACTATGGCTACACCTTC. Its protein product is CASSPWTGGNYGYTF.

The chain joins TRBV11-1 to TRBJ1-2; TRBD1 aligns across 9 bases. The V segment lost 4 bases and the J segment 5 bases; nucleotides outside the gene matches: 8. The V gene's germline CDR1 is SGHAT and CDR2 FQDESV (reference sequence). This CDR3 is built from 15 residues. The CDR3 DNA sequence: TGTGCCAGCAGCTCGTCCGGGACAGGGTTGTATGGCTACACCTTC. It is translated as CASSSSGTGLYGYTF.

The V call is TRBV2, the J call TRBJ2-7; TRBD2 agrees at 9 bases. This CDR3 is built from 14 residues. CDR1 and CDR2 from the germline V gene are SNHLY and FYNNEI. The junction had 4 bases not matched to a gene; V was cut back by 1 base and J by 6 bases. In DNA form, the CDR3 reads TGTGCCAGCAGTGAAGGACTAGCGGTTTCCGAGCAGTACTTC. This codes for CASSEGLAVSEQYF.

The V gene is TRBV5-1, the J gene TRBJ1-2; TRBD1 matches 8 bases. The CDR3 loop spans 13 amino acids. The junction had 7 bases not matched to a gene; V was cut back by 2 bases and J by 10 bases. Germline V gene data show CDR1 as SGHRS and CDR2 as YFSETQ. For the CDR3, the DNA is TGCGCCAGCAGCTTAGGACAGGGAATCCTCTACACCTTC. It encodes CASSLGQGILYTF.

The gene calls are TRBV24-1 and TRBJ2-3; D is ambiguous. The ends were cut back, 6 bases at V and 0 bases at J, with 12 bases in the middle. Germline V gives CDR1 KGHDR, CDR2 SFDVKD. This CDR3 region has 15 residues. The CDR3 coding sequence is TGTGCCACCAGTCCGGCGGCCCATAGCACAGATACGCAGTATTTT. This translates into CATSPAAHSTDTQYF.

The rearrangement uses TRBV7-8 and TRBJ2-1; D not certain. There are 13 residues in the CDR3. Trimming cost V 2 bases and J 7 bases, with 9 bases left between them. The germline gives CDR1 SGHVS, CDR2 FQNEAQ. CDR3 in DNA: TGTGCCAGCAGCTTACCCCCAGGAAATGAGCAGTTCTTC. Residues: CASSLPPGNEQFF.

The rearrangement joins TRBV2 to TRBJ2-7; D may be TRBD2 (11 bases). Germline V gene data show CDR1 as SNHLY and CDR2 as FYNNEI. This CDR3 spans 19 amino acids. V lost 8 bases and J 2 bases, leaving 31 bases between the germline ends. In DNA form, the CDR3 reads TGTGCCAGCCGTGGGGGACAGGGGCTAACTAGCGGGGGCACCTACGAGCAGTACTTC. It specifies CASRGGQGLTSGGTYEQYF.

V is TRBV7-9 and J is TRBJ1-3, with a tentative D call TRBD1 (5 bases). The CDR3 spans 14 residues. Per the germline V gene, CDR1 is SEHNR and CDR2 is FQNEAQ (reference sequence). Trimming pared 5 bases from V and 4 bases from J, leaving 12 bases between. The CDR3 here is CASSLGGTGNTIYF. CDR3 in DNA: TGTGCCAGCAGCCTCGGAGGGACCGGAAACACCATATATTTT.

Only one count was recorded for this clone. The rearrangement joins TRBV5-1 to TRBJ2-5; D perhaps matches TRBD1 (6 bases). V was cut by 5 bases and J by 5 bases, with 16 bases left in between. The germline V gene has CDR1 SGHRS and CDR2 YFSETQ. This CDR3 region has 14 residues. The CDR3, as DNA: TGCGCCAGCAGTTTAGCGCCTAGGGGGGAGACCCAGTACTTC. Protein sequence: CASSLAPRGETQYF.

The chain joins TRBV28 to TRBJ1-3, with D possibly being TRBD1 (5 bases). V was pared by 5 bases and J by 6 bases, with 14 bases between. Germline assignment: CDR1 MDHEN and CDR2 SYDVKM. The CDR3 spans 14 residues. CDR3 amino acids: CASSGEGRENTIYF. The CDR3 DNA is TGTGCCAGCAGTGGGGAGGGGAGGGAAAACACCATATATTTT.

The CDR3 protein is CASSDRTGYNEQFF. CDR3 sequence (DNA): TGCGCCAGCAGTGACCGAACAGGGTACAATGAGCAGTTCTTC. The chain combines TRBV10-1 with TRBJ2-1; perhaps TRBD1 as D (6 bases). The V end lost 3 bases, the J end lost 4 bases, and 10 bases lay between the germline ends. The CDR3 sequence is 14 residues long. Per germline, CDR1 WNHNN and CDR2 SYGVQD (reference sequence).

The V and J genes are TRBV6-4 and TRBJ2-7, with D tentatively TRBD1 (6 bases). In germline, CDR1 is MRHNA, CDR2 SNTAGT. Trimming took 7 bases from V and 4 from J, leaving 14 bases between them. The CDR3 contains 13 residues. The CDR3 region has the DNA TGTGCCAGCACCCCGGACAGCGCGTACGAGCAGTACTTC. It yields the protein CASTPDSAYEQYF.

This clone has a single count. The V call is TRBV29-1, the J call TRBJ1-1, with 9 bases lining up with TRBD1. Looked up from germline, CDR1 is SQVTM and CDR2 is ANQGSEA. This CDR3 comprises 13 residues. J lost 8 bases, V lost 3 bases, and 7 bases had no gene match. The CDR3: CSVEWDREREAFF. CDR3 sequence (DNA): TGCAGCGTTGAGTGGGACAGGGAAAGGGAAGCTTTCTTT.

This clone was observed once. The CDR3 DNA follows: TGTGCCAGCTCACCACAGGGGGCGATTAATGAAAAACTGTTTTTT. This translates into CASSPQGAINEKLFF. This sequence joins TRBV18 and TRBJ1-4; TRBD1 agrees at 7 bases. The germline gives CDR1 KGHSH, CDR2 LQKENI. After removal of 1 base from V and 4 bases from J, the junction contained 3 bases not matched to a gene. CDR3 length equals 15 residues.

The table lists this clone with a count of one. The rearrangement joins TRBV4-3 to TRBJ2-3; D gene ambiguous. The CDR3 spans 14 residues. Trimming took off 3 bases at V and 4 bases at J, with 11 bases between the two ends. From germline, CDR1 is LGHNA and CDR2 YSLEER. The CDR3 DNA follows: TGCGCCAGCAGCCAGGTCCCCGAGCCAGATACGCAGTATTTT. It is translated as CASSQVPEPDTQYF.